The clone carrying this T cell receptor beta chain was recorded at least ten times. The antigen is not known. The germline V gene encodes CDR1 LNHDA and CDR2 SQIVND (reference sequence). The CDR3 runs 13 residues. Trimming left V 6 bases short and J 9 bases short, with 15 bases between. The study based diagnoses on clinical symptoms, serum thyroxine and TRAb, thyroid ultrasound and orbital computed tomography. The sample comes from a study of T cells in Graves' hyperthyroidism and ophthalmopathy. What was amplified from RNA transcripts were TCR beta CDR3 regions. Initially, a first-round RT-PCR of the TCR CDR3 employed the HTBI primer set. TCRdb processed the multiplex PCR reads anew with MiXCR; each CDR3 protein has one entry. The table shows approximately 270,000 distinct CDR3 sequences, with approximately 15% occurring only once. Study-wide points: The majority of expanded thyroid clonotypes above 0.001 also appeared in blood.

The sample taken for sequencing was blood. V and J are TRBV19 and TRBJ2-1; tentative D call: TRBD1 (6 bases). This sequence originates from a woman in her thirties or forties with Graves' hyperthyroidism that later progressed to Graves' ophthalmopathy. The CDR3, as DNA: TGTGCCAGTAGCGTGCGAACAGGGTCTGAGCAGTTCTTC. Translation: CASSVRTGSEQFF. Variable domain in full (rest from reference TRBV19 and TRBJ2-1): DGGITQSPKYLFRKEGQNVTLSCEQNLNHDAMYWYRQDPGQGLRLIYYSQIVNDFQKGDIAEGYSVSREKKESFPLTVTSAQKNPTAFYLCASSVRTGSEQFFGPGTRLTVL.